This TCR beta chain was identified during a study of spatial heterogeneity in lung cancer. Study-level results: Tumors with more nonsynonymous mutations had more expanded intratumoral alpha and beta TCRs. Coverage of tumor T cells, an estimated figure, was about 6.3% for alpha and 13% for beta chains.

A unique molecular identifier was carried by every single TCR cDNA molecule. TCRdb re-analysed the 5' RACE reads in MiXCR, keeping a single row per CDR3 protein. The sample gives about 100,000 distinct CDR3 sequences, around 4.3% of which show up once; around 20% is in the top ten. This clonotype has ten or more counts. The antigen is undetermined. Time point specified: sample taken at primary tumor resection. Donation came from roughly 72 patients with untreated early-stage non-small cell lung cancer. Whole RNA was taken from tumor, nontumor lung or frozen PBMC; it was then sequenced unsorted. Sequencing was performed on lung tumor tissue, taken at surgery. This TCR was recovered from a male donor with early-stage non-small cell lung cancer.

CDR3 sequence: CASSRGHALQQYF. The CDR3 bases are TGTGCCAGCAGTCGGGGCCATGCCTTACAGCAGTACTTC. V and J are TRBV12-3 or TRBV12-4 and TRBJ2-7, with D possibly called TRBD1 or TRBD2 (5 bases each). The CDR3 runs to 13 residues. Trimming took off 5 bases at V and 8 bases at J, with 16 bases between the two ends.